This TCR beta chain was identified during a study of cytomegalovirus exposure and HLA in healthy donors. General study findings and limits: The classifier was said to identify cytomegalovirus status with high specificity and sensitivity. Using a false discovery rate of 0.05, a later analysis showed that 16,000 or so TCR beta sequences were associated with HLA alleles.

The PCR ran on 60 Vbeta and 13 Jbeta primers. Original processing methods: Approximately 11 million shared chains were among approximately 80 million unique TCR beta chains counted in a later analysis. Only in-frame clones appear in the TCRdb table, and some are missing; sequencing was by immunoSEQ multiplex PCR. Clone size and V and J calls were adopted from that table, with D and trimming inferred from the DNA. The data hold 160,000 or so clones, with 65% to 85% observed a single time. Comments on this clone: Its target is not known.

The V end lost 7 bases, the J end lost 3 bases, and 9 bases lay between the germline ends. CDR1 and CDR2 from the germline V gene are SNHLY and FYNNEI. This CDR3 comprises 12 residues. The specimen was PBMCs. The rearrangement uses TRBV2 and TRBJ1-2; D call uncertain. The sequence came from a woman in her thirties or forties in good health and CMV-seropositive. CDR3 region: CASTLDYYGYTF. CDR3 DNA: TGTGCCAGCACATTGGACTACTATGGCTACACCTTC.